The 7 T cell receptor beta chains reported below all come from one sample, sequenced in a study of CD8+CD57+ T cells in acquired aplastic anemia (dated by TCRdb to 2016 to 2019). Sequencing took place on an Illumina HiSeq 2000. Genomic DNA was used as template for profiling of TCR beta VDJ combinations and CDR3 sequences. TCRdb trimmed public reads at Q25 via fastp, called clones via MiXCR and kept in-frame beta chains. Each entry is one CDR3 protein sequence, shown with its most common DNA and genes. This sample has 150,000 to 200,000 distinct CDR3 sequences in its table, and about half of those were observed once. Of the sample, around 1.8% falls within the top ten clones. Flow cytometry had shown CD8+CD57+ cell expansion in the patients selected for sequencing. Sequencing was carried out using sorted CD4+, CD8+, or CD8+CD57+ T cells (not recorded which) from PBMCs. The receptors shown here come from a human donor with aplastic anemia.

This clonotype occurred many times. The V call is TRBV12-3 or TRBV12-4, the J call TRBJ1-2; D is undetermined. V was trimmed by 3 bases and J by 0 bases, leaving 11 bases between them. The CDR3 is 15 residues long. CDR3 sequence: CASSFARIANYGYTF. The DNA of the CDR3 is TGTGCCAGCAGTTTCGCGCGCATAGCTAACTATGGCTACACCTTC.

The chain links TRBV27 to TRBJ2-2; 13 nucleotides align to TRBD2. V was pared by 11 bases and J by 2 bases, with 8 bases of the junction left unmatched. The CDR3 runs 16 residues. From germline, CDR1 is MNHEY and CDR2 SMNVEV (reference sequence). The CDR3 here is CAVPGLAGINTGELFF. CDR3 nucleotide sequence: TGTGCCGTACCGGGACTAGCGGGAATTAACACCGGGGAGCTGTTTTTT.

This clonotype was found many times. This chain connects TRBV29-1 to TRBJ2-7; D not resolved. The CDR3 runs 13 residues. V lost 2 bases and J lost 5, with 13 bases in between. The germline gives CDR1 SQVTM, CDR2 ANQGSEA. The CDR3 nucleotides are TGCAGCGTTGAATCCGGACCAGTCCACGAGCAGTACTTC. Protein product: CSVESGPVHEQYF.

J is TRBJ2-5 and V is TRBV20-1; D is uncertain. The end of the DNA fits TRBJ2-1 better, so the J call may be wrong. The CDR3 has 14 amino acids. Germline V gene sequence: CDR1 DFQATT, CDR2 SNEGSKA (reference sequence). CDR3 region: CSASGSTDYNEQFF. The CDR3 coding sequence is TGCAGTGCTAGCGGATCGACTGACTACAATGAGCAGTTCTTC.

Note on this clonotype: Possible read error: a much larger clone is one base away. V gene TRBV20-1 combines with J gene TRBJ2-1, with 8 bases lining up with TRBD2. This CDR3 contains 14 residues. Germline V gene sequence: CDR1 DFQATT, CDR2 SNEGSKA (reference sequence). CDR3 amino acids: CGALAGGPYNEQFF. The CDR3 region has the DNA TGCGGTGCTCTCGCGGGGGGTCCCTACAATGAGCAGTTCTTC.

Ten or more counts support this clonotype. This rearrangement joins TRBV24-1 to TRBJ1-2; 11 nucleotides agree with TRBD1. The length of the CDR3 is 16 residues. The germline gives CDR1 KGHDR, CDR2 SFDVKD. V shed 3 bases and J 8 bases; nucleotides not matched to a gene: 10. CDR3 region: CATSDARTGGWGGYTF. For the CDR3, the DNA is TGTGCCACCAGTGATGCGCGGACAGGGGGCTGGGGCGGCTACACCTTC.

The chain carries TRBV2 and TRBJ2-3, with 11 bases matching TRBD2. V was clipped by 6 bases and J by 5 bases; unmatched bases: 7. The CDR3 runs to 15 residues. Looked up from germline, CDR1 is SNHLY and CDR2 is FYNNEI. The CDR3 here is CASRKTSGNVDTQYF. CDR3 DNA: TGTGCCAGCAGGAAGACTAGCGGGAATGTAGATACGCAGTATTTT.